A selection of T cell receptor beta chains follows, all from one sample in a study of blood T cell repertoires in COVID-19. TCRdb's table, derived via immunoSEQ multiplex PCR, lists solely in-frame clones and lacks some. The sample has hundreds of thousands of clones; over 75% are singletons. Sequenced: PBMCs or T cells enriched from blood (not recorded which). The source is a woman aged 40 to 49 with acute COVID-19. The CDR3 runs from the conserved cysteine through the conserved F or W. D genes are given only for firm matches. Clone size is given for some rows only: seen once, a few or many times, or a class if the clone is expanded.

j_call | v_call | d_call | clone_size | cdr3_nt | cdr3_aa
TRBJ2-5 | TRBV12-3/TRBV12-4 | - | - | TGTGCCAGCAGTGCTACAGCCCGAGAGACCCAGTACTTC | CASSATARETQYF
TRBJ2-7 | TRBV9 | - | - | TGTGCCAGCAGCGTAGGAGAAAGCTCCTACGAGCAGTACTTC | CASSVGESSYEQYF
TRBJ1-1 | TRBV9 | - | - | TGTGCCAGCAACTTATTGGTGACAGCGAACACTGAAGCTTTCTTT | CASNLLVTANTEAFF
TRBJ2-1 | TRBV7-3 | TRBD2 | - | TGTGCCAGCAGCTTATCGGGGAGGGATTACAATGAGCAGTTCTTC | CASSLSGRDYNEQFF
TRBJ1-2 | TRBV6-5 | - | - | TGTGCCAGCAGTTACTCAGCCGGGGTAGCCTATGGCTACACCTTC | CASSYSAGVAYGYTF
TRBJ1-2 | TRBV10-2 | TRBD1 | - | TGCGCCAGCAGCCAAGCAGCACGGGACAGCGACTATGGCTACACCTTC | CASSQAARDSDYGYTF
TRBJ1-2 | TRBV2 | TRBD1 | - | TGTGCCAGCAGTGGAGGGGGCCGCTATGGCTACACCTTC | CASSGGGRYGYTF
TRBJ2-2 | TRBV15 | - | - | TGTGCCACCAGCAGAGATTTGAGGGGGTACACCGGGGAGCTGTTTTTT | CATSRDLRGYTGELFF
TRBJ2-7 | TRBV28 | - | - | TGTGCCAGCAGCCCGGTCCTGGGAGGCTACGAGCAGTACTTC | CASSPVLGGYEQYF
TRBJ2-7 | TRBV4-3 | TRBD1 | - | TGCGCCAGCAGCCAGATCGACAGGGCTTCCTACGAGCAGTACTTC | CASSQIDRASYEQYF
TRBJ2-7 | TRBV28 | TRBD2 | - | TGTGCCAGCAGTGCCTACTACCCTAGCGGAAACGCGTACTACGAGCAGTACTTC | CASSAYYPSGNAYYEQYF
TRBJ2-5 | TRBV3-1/TRBV3-2 | TRBD1 | - | TGTGCCAGCAGCCCCGGGACAGGCACCCAGTACTTC | CASSPGTGTQYF
TRBJ1-1 | TRBV19 | - | - | TGTGCCAGTAGGCCCGGACAGATGAACACTGAAGCTTTCTTT | CASRPGQMNTEAFF
TRBJ1-4 | TRBV21-1 | - | - | TGTGCCAGCGGCAGCGAGCGTGAAAAACTGTTTTTT | CASGSEREKLFF
TRBJ1-2 | TRBV6-5 | - | - | TGTGCCAGCAGCAGGGAGGTCTATGGCTACACCTTC | CASSREVYGYTF
TRBJ2-2 | TRBV5-8 | - | - | TGTGCCAGCAGCACCCAAGGGGGTACTAAGGACGGGGAGCTGTTTTTT | CASSTQGGTKDGELFF
TRBJ2-5 | TRBV7-9 | - | - | TGTGCCAGCAGCTTAGCGTTCGGACAAAATATGGGTAAAGAGACCCAGTACTTC | CASSLAFGQNMGKETQYF
TRBJ1-5 | TRBV6-1 | - | - | TGTGCCAGCAGTGAGGCAGCCTCTGCCCACTATAGCAATCAGCCCCAGCATTTT | CASSEAASAHYSNQPQHF
TRBJ1-2 | TRBV10-3 | - | - | TGTGCCATCAGTGAGTCCGGAGCCCGCCGGTATGGCTACACCTTC | CAISESGARRYGYTF
TRBJ1-1 | TRBV2 | - | - | TGTGCCAGCAAGAGGGTGAACACTGAAGCTTTCTTT | CASKRVNTEAFF
TRBJ2-2 | TRBV30 | - | - | TGTGCCTGGACCTACGGGGGTATTGGCACTGGGGAGCTGTTTTTT | CAWTYGGIGTGELFF
TRBJ1-1 | TRBV6-5 | TRBD1 | few | TGTGCCAGCAGTTCCGACAGGGCGAACACTGAAGCTTTCTTT | CASSSDRANTEAFF
TRBJ1-1 | TRBV28 | TRBD1 | - | TGTGCCAGCAGTTCCGGGACAGTCGAACTCGCTTTCTTT | CASSSGTVELAFF
TRBJ1-2 | TRBV28 | TRBD1 | - | TGTGCCAGCAGCCCCGGGACAGGGGGCTACTATGGCTACACCTTC | CASSPGTGGYYGYTF
TRBJ2-7 | TRBV5-6 | TRBD1 | - | TGTGCCAGCAGCTTTATTACCGGGACAGGGAACGAGCAGTACTTC | CASSFITGTGNEQYF
TRBJ2-5 | TRBV7-6 | - | - | TGTGCCAGCAGCCTTAGGGGGAGTTCCCAAGAGACCCAGTACTTC | CASSLRGSSQETQYF
TRBJ1-6 | TRBV2 | - | - | TGTGCCAGCAGTGACTCGGGGAGCTCCTATAATTCACCCCTCCACTTT | CASSDSGSSYNSPLHF
TRBJ2-5 | TRBV19 | TRBD1 | - | TGTGCCAGTAGTATGTTAGGAGGGGACAGGGCTCGTAAGACCCAGTACTTC | CASSMLGGDRARKTQYF
TRBJ2-7 | TRBV24-1 | TRBD1 | - | TGTGCCACCAGTGATCCAAAGACAGGGGCCCTGGGGGAGCAGTACTTC | CATSDPKTGALGEQYF